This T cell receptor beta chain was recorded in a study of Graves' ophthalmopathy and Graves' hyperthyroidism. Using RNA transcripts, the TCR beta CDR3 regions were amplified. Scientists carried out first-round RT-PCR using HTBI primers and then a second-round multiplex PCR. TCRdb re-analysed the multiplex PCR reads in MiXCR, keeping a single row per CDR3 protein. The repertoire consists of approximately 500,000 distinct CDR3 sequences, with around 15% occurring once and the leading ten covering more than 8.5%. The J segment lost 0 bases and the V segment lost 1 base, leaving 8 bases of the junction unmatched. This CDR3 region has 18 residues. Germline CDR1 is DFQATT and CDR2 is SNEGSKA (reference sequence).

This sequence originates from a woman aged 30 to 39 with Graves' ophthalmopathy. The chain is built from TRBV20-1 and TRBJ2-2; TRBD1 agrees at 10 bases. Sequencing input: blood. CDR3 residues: CSARVFGTGVANTGELFF. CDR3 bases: TGCAGTGCTAGAGTTTTCGGGACAGGGGTCGCGAACACCGGGGAGCTGTTTTTT.